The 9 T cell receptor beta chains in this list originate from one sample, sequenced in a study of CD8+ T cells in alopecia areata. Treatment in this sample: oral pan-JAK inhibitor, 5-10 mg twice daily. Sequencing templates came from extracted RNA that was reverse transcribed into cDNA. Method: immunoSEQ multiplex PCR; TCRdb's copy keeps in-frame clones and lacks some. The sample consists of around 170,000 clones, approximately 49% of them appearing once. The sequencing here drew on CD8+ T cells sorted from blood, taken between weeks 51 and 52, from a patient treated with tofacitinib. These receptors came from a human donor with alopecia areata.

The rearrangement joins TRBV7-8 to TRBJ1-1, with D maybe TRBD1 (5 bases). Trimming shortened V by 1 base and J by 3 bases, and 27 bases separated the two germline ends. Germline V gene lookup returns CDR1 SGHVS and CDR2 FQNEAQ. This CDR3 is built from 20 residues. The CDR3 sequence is CASSLETGHLGTSPYTEAFF. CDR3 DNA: TGTGCCAGCAGCTTAGAAACGGGGCACCTCGGGACGAGCCCTTACACTGAAGCTTTCTTT.

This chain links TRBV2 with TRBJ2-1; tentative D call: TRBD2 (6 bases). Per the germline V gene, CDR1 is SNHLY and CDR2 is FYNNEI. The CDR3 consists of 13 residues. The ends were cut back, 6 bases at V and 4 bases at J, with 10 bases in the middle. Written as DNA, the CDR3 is TGTGCCAGCAGCAAAGGGACTTACAATGAGCAGTTCTTC. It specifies CASSKGTYNEQFF.

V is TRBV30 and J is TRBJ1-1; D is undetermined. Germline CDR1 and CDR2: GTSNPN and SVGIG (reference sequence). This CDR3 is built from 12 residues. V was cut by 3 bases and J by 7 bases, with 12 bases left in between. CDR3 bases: TGTGCCTGGAGCGAAGGGATCTTTGAAGCTTTCTTT. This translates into CAWSEGIFEAFF.

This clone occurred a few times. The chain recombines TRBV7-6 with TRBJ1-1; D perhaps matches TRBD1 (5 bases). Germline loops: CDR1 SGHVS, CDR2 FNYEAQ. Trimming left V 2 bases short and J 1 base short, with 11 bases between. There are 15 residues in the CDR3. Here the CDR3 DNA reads TGTGCCAGCAGCTTAAAGAACAGGCCGAACACTGAAGCTTTCTTT. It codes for CASSLKNRPNTEAFF.

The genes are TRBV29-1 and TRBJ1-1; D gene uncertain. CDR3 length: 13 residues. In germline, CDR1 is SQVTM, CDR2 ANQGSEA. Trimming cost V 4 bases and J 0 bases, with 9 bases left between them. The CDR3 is CSVAVRLNTEAFF. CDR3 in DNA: TGCAGCGTTGCGGTGAGACTGAACACTGAAGCTTTCTTT.

CDR3 sequence reads: CASSLAGRGLDTGELFF. The CDR3 DNA is TGTGCCAGCAGCTTAGCGGGAAGGGGGCTAGACACCGGGGAGCTGTTTTTT. The chain employs TRBV11-2 and TRBJ2-2; 7 positions agree with TRBD1. The trim removed 1 base at V and 3 bases at J, leaving 8 bases unmatched. The CDR3 has 17 residues. CDR1 is SGHAT, CDR2 FQNNGV, per germline.

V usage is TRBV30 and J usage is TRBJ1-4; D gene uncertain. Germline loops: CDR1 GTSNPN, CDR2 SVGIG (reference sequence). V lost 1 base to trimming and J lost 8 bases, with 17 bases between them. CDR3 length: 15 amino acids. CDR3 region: CAWSALWGAGEKLFF. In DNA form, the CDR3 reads TGTGCCTGGAGTGCCCTTTGGGGAGCGGGGGAAAAACTGTTTTTT.

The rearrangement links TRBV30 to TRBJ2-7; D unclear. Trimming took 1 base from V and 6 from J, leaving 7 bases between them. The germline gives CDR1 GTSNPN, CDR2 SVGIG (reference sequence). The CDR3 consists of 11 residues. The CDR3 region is CAWSDPAEQYF. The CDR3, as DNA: TGTGCCTGGAGTGACCCGGCCGAGCAGTACTTC. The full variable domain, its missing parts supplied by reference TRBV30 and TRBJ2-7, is SQTIHQWPATLVQPVGSPLSLECTVEGTSNPNLYWYRQAAGRGLQLLFYSVGIGQISSEVPQNLSASRPQDRQFILSSKKLLLSDSGFYLCAWSDPAEQYFGPGTRLTVT.

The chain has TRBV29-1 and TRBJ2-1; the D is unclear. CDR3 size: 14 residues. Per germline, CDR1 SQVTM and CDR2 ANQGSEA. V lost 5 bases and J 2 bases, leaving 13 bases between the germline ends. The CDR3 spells CSVLLDVPYNEQFF. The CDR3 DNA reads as TGCAGCGTTCTACTTGACGTACCCTACAATGAGCAGTTCTTC.